This record looks at one T cell receptor (beta chain) sequence and its context. Germline CDR1 and CDR2: SNHLY and FYNNEI. The CDR3 totals 13 residues. Trimming cost V 3 bases and J 2 bases, with 7 bases left between them. These data originate in a study of blood T cell repertoires in COVID-19. Data came from immunoSEQ multiplex PCR; TCRdb stores just in-frame clones and leaves some out. The sample gives roughly 25,000 clones, approximately 75% of which show up once; approximately 7% is in the top ten. The sample consisted of peripheral blood. The receptor's source is a man aged 45-60 years with COVID-19, enrolled during active disease. The rearrangement links TRBV2 to TRBJ2-5, with D possibly matching TRBD1 (5 bases). The CDR3 sequence is CASSEGQQETQYF. CDR3 nucleotide sequence: TGTGCCAGCAGTGAGGGGCAGCAAGAGACCCAGTACTTC.